This T cell receptor beta chain is from a study of T cell repertoires in cytomegalovirus infection. This CDR3 spans 18 amino acids. Between the trimmed V and J ends, which lost 6 bases and 0 bases, there was a span of 21 bases. Germline V CDR1 and CDR2: SGHAT, FQNNGV. TCRdb re-called the reads with MiXCR, one entry per CDR3 protein. The profile shows roughly 700,000 distinct CDR3 sequences, roughly 30% of them singletons. This clonotype was counted at least ten times. Its antigen remains unidentified. This sequence was found in a human donor in good health (CMV status not recorded). Some clones in this sample may be carry-over from other donors' samples. This specimen was cultured PBMCs, taken from culture after CMV antigen stimulation. The gene calls are TRBV11-2 and TRBJ1-3, with D perhaps matching TRBD1 (5 bases). CDR3: CASSPIFQTAYSGNTIYF. In DNA, the CDR3 is TGTGCCAGCAGTCCAATCTTCCAGACAGCCTACTCTGGAAACACCATATATTTT. Full variable domain (missing parts from reference TRBV11-2 and TRBJ1-3): EAGVAQSPRYKIIEKRQSVAFWCNPISGHATLYWYQQILGQGPKLLIQFQNNGVVDDSQLPKDRFSAERLKGVDSTLKIQPAKLEDSAVYLCASSPIFQTAYSGNTIYFGEGSWLTVV.